This T cell receptor beta chain comes out of a study of OX40 agonist ivuxolimab in advanced cancers. The study in broad terms: Ivuxolimab, which targeted the costimulatory receptor OX40 (CD134), was an agonistic, fully human IgG2 monoclonal antibody. Of the approximately 53 patients in dose escalation, about 20 had hepatocellular carcinoma, approximately 15 had melanoma, 9 had renal cell carcinoma and 9 had head and neck cancer. Intravenous ivuxolimab was administered to patients every 2 weeks at six dose levels: 0.01, 0.1, 0.3, 1.5, 3 and 10 mg/kg. Patients were allowed to have had prior anti-PD-1, anti-PD-L1 or anti-CTLA-4 therapy, and approximately 43% of the dose-escalation patients had previously received checkpoint inhibitors. The point of sequencing TCRbeta in the periphery was to test whether ivuxolimab changed TCR sequence diversity and drove clonal T-cell expansion. The paper covers the monotherapy dose-escalation part of the phase I ivuxolimab trial, which included N ≈ 52 patients. In the dose-escalation cohort, roughly 80% of patients were male, and the mean age was approximately 60 years, with a range of roughly 20 to 85. Partial responses occurred in three dose-escalation patients, of whom one had hepatocellular carcinoma and two had cutaneous melanoma.

Trimming accounts for 5 bases at V and 0 bases at J, while the number of junction bases matched to no gene is 8. For CDR1 and CDR2, the germline V gene lists SGHRS and YFSETQ. From cysteine to phenylalanine, the CDR3 is 16 amino acids long. The only DNA kept is the CDR3, 48 bases in frame from the first base. Patients with a history of autoimmune disease or receiving systemic immunosuppression were excluded from the trial. Peripheral blood for TCR sequencing was collected from all dose cohorts at baseline, on cycle 4 day 1, and on cycle 7 day 1. Samples were obtained from an open-label, multicenter, first-in-human phase I dose-escalation trial of ivuxolimab. The trial enrolled adults with locally advanced or metastatic head and neck squamous cell, hepatocellular, melanoma or renal cell carcinoma. Before TCR sequencing, CD4+ and CD8+ T cells were separately sorted from peripheral blood. A word on this clone: Its antigen remains unidentified. It has no much larger one-base neighbor in the sample; base qualities were not kept.

What the authors observed across the whole study: Low levels of normalized T-cell clonal expansion were also shown by some nonresponding patients. After ivuxolimab, more expanded clones were found on average in CD8+ T cells than in CD4+ T cells. In partial responders in the 0.1-3.0 mg/kg groups, normalized peripheral clonal expansion was found to be among the lowest, especially among CD8+ T cells. Which antigens the clonally expanded peripheral T cells were specific for was not determined. Clonal expansion of both CD4+ and CD8+ blood T cells was observed from baseline to week 6 at doses 0.1 to 3.0 mg/kg.

To sequence the TCRbeta CDR3 region, genomic DNA was isolated from the sorted cells. The immunoSEQ Assay was used to sequence the TCRbeta CDR3 regions. The immuneACCESS repertoire file appears here via TCRdb, limited to in-frame rearrangements. These files lack a portion of the clones; in checked studies, under half of the deficit traces to unresolved V genes, and the cause of the others is not known. The sample table shows about 71,000 clones, and 84% are seen once. Around 0.78% of the sample is taken by the ten largest. This TCR derives from an adult with an advanced solid tumor such as melanoma, head and neck, liver or kidney cancer. Recombination linked TRBV5-1 to TRBJ2-1; a stretch of 7 junction bases matches TRBD1. Sequenced here: CD4+ or CD8+ T cells sorted from blood, sampled in a trial of the OX40 agonist ivuxolimab. CDR3 protein: CASSSTTGSSYNEQFF. The nucleotide sequence is TGCGCCAGCAGTTCCACGACAGGGAGCTCCTACAATGAGCAGTTCTTC. Full variable domain (CDR3 extended with the reference TRBV5-1 and TRBJ2-1 proteins): KAGVTQTPRYLIKTRGQQVTLSCSPISGHRSVSWYQQTPGQGLQFLFEYFSETQRNKGNFPGRFSGRQFSNSRSEMNVSTLELGDSALYLCASSSTTGSSYNEQFFGPGTRLTVL.